This passage covers 8 T cell receptor beta chains from one sample sequenced in a study of blood T cells in healthy people across ages. For the second PCR, which ran for 7 to 11 cycles, a sample-barcoded 5' primer and a J-beta primer mix were used. Using its own MiXCR run on the 5' RACE reads, TCRdb lists one record per CDR3 protein. The sample carries roughly 550,000 distinct CDR3 sequences, less than 25% recorded once. The sample was also reused in another study, on T cells of mothers and their children.

The specimen was blood. The receptors here all came from a boy aged 5-17 years in good health.

The CDR3 DNA is TGTGCCAGCACGCTTTTCGATACGCAGTATTTT. Protein sequence: CASTLFDTQYF. The chain uses TRBV28 and TRBJ2-3; D unresolved. The CDR3 consists of 11 residues. Trimming cost V 7 bases and J 6 bases, with 8 bases left between them. The germline gives CDR1 MDHEN, CDR2 SYDVKM.

This chain uses TRBV5-5 with TRBJ2-5, with D perhaps TRBD2 (5 bases). Trimming took off 2 bases at V and 11 bases at J, with 16 bases between the two ends. Germline CDR1 SGHKS, CDR2 YYEKEE (reference sequence). CDR3 length: 13 amino acids. The CDR3 bases are TGTGCCAGCAGCTTCTCGGGGTCCAACAAGCAGTACTTC. This gives the protein CASSFSGSNKQYF.

This clonotype was recorded a few times. The rearrangement uses TRBV3-1 and TRBJ2-7; no definite D call. CDR1 is LGHDT, CDR2 YNNKEL, per germline (reference sequence). The V end was cut by 1 base, the J end by 2 bases, with 15 bases between. This CDR3 comprises 16 residues. The CDR3 region has the DNA TGTGCCAGCAGCCAAGTTAAGGGTCTAGGGACCTACGAGCAGTACTTC. Its protein product is CASSQVKGLGTYEQYF.

This clonotype was recorded at least ten times. The chain has TRBV28 and TRBJ2-5; TRBD2 matches 10 bases. This CDR3 region has 12 residues. Germline-derived CDR1 and CDR2 are MDHEN and SYDVKM. After removal of 6 bases from V and 11 bases from J, the junction contained 6 bases not matched to a gene. CDR3 region: CASSPPTSGQYF. CDR3 coding DNA: TGTGCCAGCAGCCCTCCGACTAGCGGGCAGTACTTC.

This chain joins TRBV7-3 and TRBJ2-5; D is perhaps TRBD1 (6 bases). This CDR3 comprises 18 residues. V lost 3 bases and J lost 5, with 25 bases in between. Looked up from germline, CDR1 is SGHTA and CDR2 is FQGTGA. CDR3 DNA: TGTGCCAGCAGCTTGGGCAAAGGGGGTAGCCCAAGTGGCGAGACCCAGTACTTC. Residues: CASSLGKGGSPSGETQYF.

The chain carries TRBV20-1 and TRBJ2-4; TRBD1 agrees at 11 bases. CDR3 length equals 15 residues. Germline CDR1 DFQATT, CDR2 SNEGSKA (reference sequence). The V gene end was trimmed by 6 bases and the J gene end by 0 bases; junction bases not matched to a gene: 4. The CDR3 reads CSAWTGGRAKNIQYF. The CDR3 nucleotides are TGCAGTGCATGGACAGGGGGCCGAGCCAAAAACATTCAGTACTTC.

The chain is built from TRBV12-3 or TRBV12-4 and TRBJ1-2; no clear D. CDR3 size: 11 residues. Deletions cut 5 bases from V and 9 bases from J, with 10 bases between. CDR3 sequence (DNA): TGTGCCAGCAGTCCGATGAGGAGCTACACCTTC. It is translated as CASSPMRSYTF.

V is TRBV5-1 and J is TRBJ2-2; the D gene is possibly TRBD1 (5 bases). Germline loops: CDR1 SGHRS, CDR2 YFSETQ. The CDR3 extends over 16 amino acids. Between the trimmed V and J ends, which lost 1 base and 2 bases, there was a span of 12 bases. The CDR3 nucleotides read TGCGCCAGCAGCTTGTGGCGGACAATTAACACCGGGGAGCTGTTTTTT. Its translation is CASSLWRTINTGELFF.